The 14 T cell receptor beta chains presented below share a single source sample, sequenced in a study of spatial heterogeneity in lung cancer. One entry per CDR3 protein, called by TCRdb with MiXCR from the 5' RACE reads. The profile shows 85,000 to 100,000 distinct CDR3 sequences, approximately 12% of them singletons. Stated time point: sample taken at primary tumor resection. Whole RNA came from tumor, nontumor lung or frozen PBMC and was sequenced without being sorted. Sequences were derived from PBMCs, sampled at surgery. These receptors all come from a male donor with early-stage non-small cell lung cancer.

This clonotype was observed many times. The J gene is TRBJ1-2, the V gene TRBV7-2, with D possibly being TRBD1 (5 bases). Germline values: CDR1 SGHTA, CDR2 FQGNSA. V dropped 5 bases and J dropped 4 bases, with 17 bases sitting between them. This CDR3 is built from 15 residues. The CDR3 DNA sequence: TGTGCCAGCAGCCCCCGGGAGGGGCGCTCCTATGGCTACACCTTC. It translates to CASSPREGRSYGYTF.

This clonotype was seen only a few times. The rearrangement joins TRBV5-1 to TRBJ2-3, with 12 bases aligning to TRBD2. Germline CDR1 SGHRS, CDR2 YFSETQ. There are 15 residues in the CDR3. Germline trimming cut 4 bases from V and 4 bases from J; bases unmatched to any gene: 4. The DNA for the CDR3 is TGCGCCAGCAGCCCGACTAGCGGGAGTGCAGATACGCAGTATTTT. Amino acids: CASSPTSGSADTQYF.

This clonotype was counted many times. The chain recombines TRBV5-1 with TRBJ2-3, with 8 bases matching TRBD2. The CDR3 runs 16 residues. V shed 4 bases, J shed 1 base, and the junction held 8 bases outside the gene matches. Per germline, CDR1 SGHRS and CDR2 YFSETQ. The CDR3 region is CASSPGSGGGTDTQYF. DNA of the CDR3: TGCGCCAGCAGCCCGGGGAGCGGGGGTGGCACAGATACGCAGTATTTT. Using reference TRBV5-1 and TRBJ2-3 for the parts outside the CDR3, the full variable domain is KAGVTQTPRYLIKTRGQQVTLSCSPISGHRSVSWYQQTPGQGLQFLFEYFSETQRNKGNFPGRFSGRQFSNSRSEMNVSTLELGDSALYLCASSPGSGGGTDTQYFGPGTRLTVL.

This clonotype has only a few counts. The chain joins TRBV2 to TRBJ2-3; 15 bases agree with TRBD2. The germline gives CDR1 SNHLY, CDR2 FYNNEI. Trimming removed 6 bases from V and 4 bases from J; junction bases left unmatched: 2. The CDR3 is made up of 15 amino acids. The CDR3 coding sequence is TGTGCCAGCAGCGGACTAGCGGGGGGGCCAGATACGCAGTATTTT. Its protein product is CASSGLAGGPDTQYF. Drawing the rest from reference TRBV2 and TRBJ2-3, the complete variable domain is EPEVTQTPSHQVTQMGQEVILRCVPISNHLYFYWYRQILGQKVEFLVSFYNNEISEKSEIFDDQFSVERPDGSNFTLKIRSTKLEDSAMYFCASSGLAGGPDTQYFGPGTRLTVL.

This clonotype was seen ten or more times. The chain is built from TRBV12-3 or TRBV12-4 and TRBJ2-1; perhaps TRBD2 as D (5 bases). V lost 1 base to trimming and J lost 4 bases, with 11 bases between them. This CDR3 is built from 15 residues. This CDR3 is CASSLVGGPYNEQFF. The CDR3 region has the DNA TGTGCCAGCAGTTTAGTCGGCGGGCCATACAATGAGCAGTTCTTC.

The V call is TRBV6-1, the J call TRBJ2-2; D unresolved. CDR3 length equals 15 residues. Germline V gene sequence: CDR1 MNHNS, CDR2 SASEGT. With 6 bases removed from V and 1 base from J, the gap between germline ends came to 12 bases. DNA for the CDR3: TGTGCCAGCAGGCCAGTGGGGAAGAACACCGGGGAGCTGTTTTTT. Translating it yields CASRPVGKNTGELFF.

The chain couples TRBV6-2 or TRBV6-3 to TRBJ2-5; unclear D gene. The CDR3 loop spans 14 amino acids. Trimming left V 2 bases short and J 7 bases short, with 14 bases between. The germline V gene encodes CDR1 MNHEY and CDR2 SVGEGT. The CDR3 region has the DNA TGTGCCAGCAGTTACCCAGACAACCGCGGGACCCAGTACTTC. Its protein product is CASSYPDNRGTQYF.

DNA of the CDR3: TGCGCCAGCAGCCAAGGCGTGGTCTCCTACAATGAGCAGTTCTTC. Translating gives CASSQGVVSYNEQFF. The chain employs TRBV4-1 and TRBJ2-1; D unclear. Looked up from germline, CDR1 is MGHRA and CDR2 is YSYEKL. Trimming stripped 1 base from V and 0 bases from J, with 7 bases between. This CDR3 has 15 residues.

The gene calls are TRBV19 and TRBJ1-1, with D uncertain. The V end was cut by 1 base, the J end by 8 bases, with 20 bases between. Germline V gives CDR1 LNHDA, CDR2 SQIVND (reference sequence). The CDR3 is made up of 16 amino acids. This CDR3 reads CASSIAPLYSAREAFF. The CDR3, as DNA: TGTGCCAGTAGTATAGCCCCGCTTTACAGTGCCCGGGAAGCTTTCTTT.

A word on this clonotype: A clone one base away is much larger, so this may be a read error. This rearrangement joins TRBV5-1 to TRBJ2-7; D is unresolved. Germline values: CDR1 SGHRS, CDR2 YFSETQ. The CDR3 has 12 residues. With 4 bases removed from V and 4 bases from J, the gap between germline ends came to 9 bases. The CDR3 here is CASSGNSYEQYF. In DNA, the CDR3 is TGCGCCAGCAGCGGGAACAGTTACGAGCAGTACTTC. Supplemented by reference TRBV5-1 and TRBJ2-7, the full variable domain reads KAGVTQTPRYLIKTRGQQVTLSCSPISGHRSVSWYQQTPGQGLQFLFEYFSETQRNKGNFPGRFSGRQFSNSRSEMNVSTLELGDSALYLCASSGNSYEQYFGPGTRLTVT.

The chain is built from TRBV7-9 and TRBJ2-3, with D uncertain. Trimming removed 1 base at V and 9 bases at J, with 11 bases between. This CDR3 region has 13 residues. Germline CDR1 is SEHNR and CDR2 is FQNEAQ (reference sequence). The CDR3 protein is CASSLDGVSTQYF. As DNA, the CDR3 is TGTGCCAGCAGCTTAGACGGCGTGTCAACGCAGTATTTT.

This clonotype has only a few counts. The chain recombines TRBV5-6 with TRBJ2-1; 8 nucleotides align to TRBD1. The CDR3 consists of 16 residues. V dropped 6 bases and J dropped 2; count of bases not matched to a gene: 10. Germline-derived CDR1 and CDR2 are SGHDT and YYEEEE. The chain's CDR3 is CASTRAGGPPYNEQFF. The CDR3 nucleotides read TGTGCCAGCACCAGAGCAGGGGGCCCGCCCTACAATGAGCAGTTCTTC.

Only a few counts were recorded for this clonotype. The CDR3 coding sequence is TGTGCCAGCAGACAGGGAGGCGGCACAGATACGCAGTATTTT. Protein sequence: CASRQGGGTDTQYF. V gene TRBV28 combines with J gene TRBJ2-3; D tentatively fits TRBD1 or TRBD2 (6 bases each). Germline V gene data show CDR1 as MDHEN and CDR2 as SYDVKM. Between the trimmed V and J ends, which lost 6 bases and 1 base, there was a span of 11 bases. This CDR3 comprises 14 residues.

This clonotype came up a few times. This chain uses TRBV6-6 with TRBJ1-2, with 7 bases matching TRBD1. The CDR3 consists of 15 residues. CDR1 is MNHNY, CDR2 SVGAGI, per germline (reference sequence). V shed 6 bases, J shed 3 bases, and the junction held 10 bases outside the gene matches. The CDR3 sequence is CASRPHQGDDYGYTF. CDR3 nucleotides: TGTGCCAGCAGACCACATCAGGGGGACGACTATGGCTACACCTTC.